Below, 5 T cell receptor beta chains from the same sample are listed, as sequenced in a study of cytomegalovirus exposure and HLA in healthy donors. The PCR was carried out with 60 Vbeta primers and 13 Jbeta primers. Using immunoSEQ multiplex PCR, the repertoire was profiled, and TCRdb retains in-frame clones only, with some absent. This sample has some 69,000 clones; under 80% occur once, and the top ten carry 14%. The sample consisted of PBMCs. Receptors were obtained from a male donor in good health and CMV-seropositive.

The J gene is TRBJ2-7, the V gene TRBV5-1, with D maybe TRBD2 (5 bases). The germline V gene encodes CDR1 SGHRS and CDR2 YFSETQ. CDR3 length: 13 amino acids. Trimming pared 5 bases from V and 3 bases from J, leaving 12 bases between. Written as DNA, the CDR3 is TGCGCCAGCAGATCCCTAGCCAGCTACGAGCAGTACTTC. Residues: CASRSLASYEQYF. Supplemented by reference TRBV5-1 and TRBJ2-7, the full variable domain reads KAGVTQTPRYLIKTRGQQVTLSCSPISGHRSVSWYQQTPGQGLQFLFEYFSETQRNKGNFPGRFSGRQFSNSRSEMNVSTLELGDSALYLCASRSLASYEQYFGPGTRLTVT.

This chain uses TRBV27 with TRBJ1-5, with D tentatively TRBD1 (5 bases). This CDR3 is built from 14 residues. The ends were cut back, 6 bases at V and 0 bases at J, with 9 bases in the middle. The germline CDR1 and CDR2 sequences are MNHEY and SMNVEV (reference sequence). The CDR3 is CASRGDYSNQPQHF. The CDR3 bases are TGTGCCAGCAGGGGGGACTATAGCAATCAGCCCCAGCATTTT.

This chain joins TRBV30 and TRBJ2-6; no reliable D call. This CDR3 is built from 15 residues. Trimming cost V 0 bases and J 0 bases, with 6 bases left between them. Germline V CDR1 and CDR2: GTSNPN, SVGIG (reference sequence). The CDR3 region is CAWSVYGSGANVLTF. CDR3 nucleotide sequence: TGTGCCTGGAGTGTCTACGGCTCTGGGGCCAACGTCCTGACTTTC.

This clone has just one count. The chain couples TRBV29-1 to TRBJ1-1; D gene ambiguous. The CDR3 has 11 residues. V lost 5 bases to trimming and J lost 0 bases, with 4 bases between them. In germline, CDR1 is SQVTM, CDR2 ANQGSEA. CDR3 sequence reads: CSVTMNTEAFF. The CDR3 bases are TGCAGCGTTACAATGAACACTGAAGCTTTCTTT.

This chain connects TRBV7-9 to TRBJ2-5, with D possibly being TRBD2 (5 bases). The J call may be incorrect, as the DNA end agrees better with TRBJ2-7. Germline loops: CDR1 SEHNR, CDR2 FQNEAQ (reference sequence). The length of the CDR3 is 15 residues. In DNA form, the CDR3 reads TGTGCCAGCAGCTTCCACCCCAGCGGAGCCTACGAGCAGTACTTC. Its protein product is CASSFHPSGAYEQYF.